This T cell receptor beta chain was identified during a study of Tregs in tolerant kidney transplant recipients. The germline CDR1 and CDR2 sequences are SGHTA and FQGNSA. This CDR3 contains 16 residues. Trimming took 1 base from V and 0 from J, leaving 10 bases between them. Clones were sequenced by immunoSEQ multiplex PCR, and TCRdb holds only the in-frame ones, with some missing. The table has tens of thousands of clones, roughly 93% seen once. On this clone: What it binds is unknown.

Recipients received nonmyeloablative bone marrow transplants from related graft donors, with transient mixed chimerism. Whole-study findings and limits: Validation in larger populations is needed because few patients were studied. Changing PCR primers prevented nucleotide comparison between some patients' samples.

The genes are TRBV7-2 and TRBJ1-5; possible D gene TRBD1, 5 bases. This specimen was CD4+ T cells from blood (PBMCs), taken 12 months after the transplant. This clonotype originated in a human patient who received a combined kidney and bone marrow transplant. The T cells may partly be graft donor cells. The CDR3 sequence is CASSLGAGYSNQPQHF. In DNA, the CDR3 is TGTGCCAGCAGCTTAGGGGCAGGGTATAGCAATCAGCCCCAGCATTTT. Using reference TRBV7-2 and TRBJ1-5 for the parts outside the CDR3, the full variable domain is GAGVSQSPSNKVTEKGKDVELRCDPISGHTALYWYRQSLGQGLEFLIYFQGNSAPDKSGLPSDRFSAERTGGSVSTLTIQRTQQEDSAVYLCASSLGAGYSNQPQHFGDGTRLSIL.